A selection of T cell receptor beta chains follows, all from one sample in a study of blood T cell repertoires in COVID-19. Profiled with immunoSEQ multiplex PCR; TCRdb holds only in-frame clones, not every one. The data contain some 300,000 clones, around nine tenths of them singletons. The sequenced material came from PBMCs or T cells enriched from blood (not recorded which). The receptor set was obtained from a woman aged 60-70 years in a cohort exposed to, infected with or recovered from COVID-19 (not recorded which). The CDR3 runs from the conserved cysteine through the conserved F or W. Each record gives: D gene, clone size, V gene, J gene, CDR3 DNA, CDR3 protein. The D gene is left open where the match is weak. Clone sizes are given selectively: once, few, many, or a class where the clone is expanded.

>TRBD2|few|TRBV2|TRBJ2-5
TGTGCCAGCACCCTAGATAGACTAGCGGAAGAGACCCAGTACTTC
CASTLDRLAEETQYF
>TRBD1|.|TRBV9|TRBJ2-5
TGTGCCAGCAGCCCGACAGGGAAAATAACTAGTCACCAAGAGACCCAGTACTTC
CASSPTGKITSHQETQYF
>TRBD1|.|TRBV27|TRBJ2-2
TGTGCCAGCAGCTCCCCCCAGGGGGCGATCGGGGAGCTGTTTTTT
CASSSPQGAIGELFF
>.|few|TRBV5-1|TRBJ1-4
TGCGCCAGCAGCCTTGGCGCCCGGGGAGTTAATGAAAAACTGTTTTTT
CASSLGARGVNEKLFF
>TRBD2|.|TRBV18|TRBJ2-2
TGTGCCAGCTCACCGTTACCGGGACTAGCGGGAGTCGGGGAGCTGTTTTTT
CASSPLPGLAGVGELFF
>TRBD1|.|TRBV11-2|TRBJ2-3
TGTGCCAGCAGCTCTTACAGGGGGGGCACAGATACGCAGTATTTT
CASSSYRGGTDTQYF
>.|once|TRBV5-1|TRBJ2-2
TGCGCCAGCACCCGACAGAACACCGGGGAGCTGTTTTTT
CASTRQNTGELFF
>TRBD1|.|TRBV7-3|TRBJ2-1
TGTGCCAGCAGCTCACCGGGACAGAGGAATGAGCAGTTCTTC
CASSSPGQRNEQFF
>TRBD1|.|TRBV10-2|TRBJ2-7
TGCGCCAGCAGTGATAAGAGGGACAGGGCCTCCTACGAGCAGTACTTC
CASSDKRDRASYEQYF
>TRBD2|.|TRBV5-1|TRBJ2-1
TGCGCCACCAGGTATAGCGGGAGTTCCTACAATGAGCAGTTCTTC
CATRYSGSSYNEQFF
>TRBD2|.|TRBV4-2|TRBJ2-1
TGTGCCAGCAGCCAAGGGTCGAAGCGGGAGCACAATGAGCAGTTCTTC
CASSQGSKREHNEQFF
>TRBD2|.|TRBV24-1|TRBJ2-1
TGTGCCACCAGCGACCTAGCGGGAGGGATCAATGAGCAGTTCTTC
CATSDLAGGINEQFF
>.|.|TRBV7-8|TRBJ2-2
TGTGCCAGCAGGGACGACGGGGGTTCCGGCGGGGAGCTGTTTTTT
CASRDDGGSGGELFF
>.|.|TRBV7-6|TRBJ2-7
TGTGCCAGCAGCTACGCCCCCCTATCCTCCTACGAGCAGTACTTC
CASSYAPLSSYEQYF
>TRBD2|.|TRBV2|TRBJ2-1
TGTGCCAGCAAGGCTACGGCGGGAGTCCGAAAAGAGCAGTTCTTC
CASKATAGVRKEQFF
>.|.|TRBV19|TRBJ2-2
TGTGCCAGTAAATTCGGAGGGACCACCGGGGAGCTGTTTTTT
CASKFGGTTGELFF
>TRBD2|.|TRBV11-3|TRBJ2-7
TGTGCCAGCAGCTTAGGGCTAGCGGGGACCTACGAGCAGTACTTC
CASSLGLAGTYEQYF
>TRBD2|.|TRBV18|TRBJ2-1
TGTGCCAGCTCACTCGGAGCCCGGGACACAGGACTAGCGGGAGGAAGGAATGAGCAGTTCTTC
CASSLGARDTGLAGGRNEQFF
>TRBD2|.|TRBV6-5|TRBJ2-3
TGTGCCAGCAGTAGGACTAGCGGGAGATCAGATACGCAGTATTTT
CASSRTSGRSDTQYF
>.|.|TRBV28|TRBJ1-1
TGTGCCCTGACCCCGGGGGGCAAGAACACTGAAGCTTTCTTT
CALTPGGKNTEAFF
>TRBD1|.|TRBV7-2|TRBJ1-1
TGTGCCAGCAGCTTTTATCCAGGGGGTATGAACACTGAAGCTTTCTTT
CASSFYPGGMNTEAFF
>TRBD1|few|TRBV7-9|TRBJ2-5
TGTGCCAGCAGCTTAGGCGACAGGGCCCAAGAGACCCAGTACTTC
CASSLGDRAQETQYF
>TRBD1|.|TRBV7-9|TRBJ1-2
TGTGCCAGCAGCTTCGACAGGGGGGGCTATGGCTACACCTTC
CASSFDRGGYGYTF
>TRBD1|.|TRBV5-1|TRBJ1-2
TGCGCCAGCAGCTGGGGACAGGGCAGAGGGTATAACTATGGCTACACCTTC
CASSWGQGRGYNYGYTF
>.|.|TRBV7-3|TRBJ1-4
TGTGCCAGCAGCTTAAACGGAGGTTATAACGAAAAACTGTTTTTT
CASSLNGGYNEKLFF
>TRBD2|.|TRBV19|TRBJ2-1
TGTGCCAGTAGTATAGGACTAGCGGGAGCTCTGGGCAATGAGCAGTTCTTC
CASSIGLAGALGNEQFF
>TRBD1|.|TRBV18|TRBJ1-2
TGTGCCAGCTCCCATGGACAGGGGAGGTCCTATGGCTACACCTTC
CASSHGQGRSYGYTF
>.|.|TRBV24-1|TRBJ1-5
TGTGCCACCAGTGATTTAGAGGGAAATCAGCCCCAGCATTTT
CATSDLEGNQPQHF
>TRBD1|.|TRBV19|TRBJ1-1
TGTGCCAGTAGCCACCTGGACAGGGCAACTGAAGCTTTCTTT
CASSHLDRATEAFF
>TRBD2|.|TRBV11-2|TRBJ2-1
TGTGCCAGCAGCTTTCCCGGGACTAGTGGCTATGAGCAGTTCTTC
CASSFPGTSGYEQFF
>.|.|TRBV5-1|TRBJ2-1
TGCGCCAGCAGCTCGCTCAAGCAAACCTACCTTTACAATGAGCAGTTCTTC
CASSSLKQTYLYNEQFF
>TRBD2|once|TRBV2|TRBJ2-5
TGTGCCAGCACCCCGATGGGACTAGCGGGAGGAGAGACCCAGTACTTC
CASTPMGLAGGETQYF
>.|once|TRBV5-1|TRBJ1-1
TGCGCCAGCAGCTTGGTAGTCAGGGGGAACACTGAAGCTTTCTTT
CASSLVVRGNTEAFF
>TRBD1|.|TRBV19|TRBJ1-1
TGTGCCTCAAACCCCCTGGACAGGGGGCGAGTCACTGAAGCTTTCTTT
CASNPLDRGRVTEAFF
>TRBD1|.|TRBV5-1|TRBJ2-5
TGCGCCAGCAGCTTGGGACAGGGGGCGCAGGAGACCCAGTACTTC
CASSLGQGAQETQYF
>.|.|TRBV24-1|TRBJ2-1
TGTGCCACCAGTGACCCAGGGAATGAGCAGTTCTTC
CATSDPGNEQFF
>TRBD2|.|TRBV28|TRBJ2-1
TGTGCCAGCAGTGACGGAGCGGGAGCTTACAATGAGCAGTTCTTC
CASSDGAGAYNEQFF
>TRBD1|.|TRBV5-1|TRBJ2-6
TGCGCCAGCAGCTTGGCGCCTATTACAGGGGTAGGGGCCAACGTCCTGACTTTC
CASSLAPITGVGANVLTF
>TRBD1|.|TRBV15|TRBJ1-5
TGTGCCACCCGAACAGGGGGCGCGAACAATCAGCCCCAGCATTTT
CATRTGGANNQPQHF
>.|once|TRBV30|TRBJ1-2
TGTGCCTGGAGCGGGGGGCGTTGGTATGGCTACACCTTC
CAWSGGRWYGYTF
>TRBD2|.|TRBV5-6|TRBJ2-5
TGTGCCAGCAGCTTGGCGACTAGCGGGAGGGAGACCCAGTACTTC
CASSLATSGRETQYF
>TRBD2|.|TRBV24-1|TRBJ2-1
TGTGCCACCGCAGCGGGAAACTCCTACAATGAGCAGTTCTTC
CATAAGNSYNEQFF